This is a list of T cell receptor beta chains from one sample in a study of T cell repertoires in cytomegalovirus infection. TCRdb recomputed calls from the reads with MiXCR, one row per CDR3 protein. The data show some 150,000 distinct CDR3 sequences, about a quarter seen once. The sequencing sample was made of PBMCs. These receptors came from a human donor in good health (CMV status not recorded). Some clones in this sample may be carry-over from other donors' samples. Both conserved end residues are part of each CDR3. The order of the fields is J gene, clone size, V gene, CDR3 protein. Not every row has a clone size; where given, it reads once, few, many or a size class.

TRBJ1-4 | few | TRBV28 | CAAGGEDEKLFF
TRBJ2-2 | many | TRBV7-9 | CASSPGQAIRTGELFF
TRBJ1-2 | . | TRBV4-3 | CASSRNRQALNYGYTF
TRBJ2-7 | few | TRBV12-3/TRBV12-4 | CASSLPGRSSYEQYF
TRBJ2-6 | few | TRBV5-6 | CASSFAGSGANVLTF
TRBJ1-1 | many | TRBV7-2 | CASSLGRVAEAFF
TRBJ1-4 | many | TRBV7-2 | CASSLTGNEKLFF
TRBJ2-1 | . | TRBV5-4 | CASSQVGGGAYNEQFF
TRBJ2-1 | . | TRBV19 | CVSSNLLAGGIQYNEQFF
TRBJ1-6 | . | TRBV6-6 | CASSHGQRGSPLHF
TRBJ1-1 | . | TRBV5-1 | CASSADRDTEAFF
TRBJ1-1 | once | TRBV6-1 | CASREWGSEAFF
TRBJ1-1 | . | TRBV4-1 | CASRLGPHENTEAFF
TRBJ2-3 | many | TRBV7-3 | CASSLGSGGPDTQYF
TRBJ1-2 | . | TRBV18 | CASSPRQGARNYGYTF
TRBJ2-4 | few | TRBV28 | CASSSGTSDKNIQYF
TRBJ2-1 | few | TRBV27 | CASTPPGHLHNEQFF
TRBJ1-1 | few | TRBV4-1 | CASRDNRKNTEAFF
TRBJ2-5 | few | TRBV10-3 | CAISERTGAGETQYF
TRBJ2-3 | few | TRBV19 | CASSTGPYASTDTQYF
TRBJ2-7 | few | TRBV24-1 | CATSDRQTGKHEQYF
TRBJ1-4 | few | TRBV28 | CASAFSGLNEKLFF
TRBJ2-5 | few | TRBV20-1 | CSAVGRASYPETQYF
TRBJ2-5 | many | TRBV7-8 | CASNPSGPQETQYF
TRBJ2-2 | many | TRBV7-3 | CASSLTDSTGELFF
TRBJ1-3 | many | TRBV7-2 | CASSLEGGSSGNTIYF
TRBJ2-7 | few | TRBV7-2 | CASSRPGRIHEQYF
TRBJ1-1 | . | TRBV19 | CASSIGGDIPEAFF
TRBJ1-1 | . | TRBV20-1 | CSARDPGTGNTEAFF
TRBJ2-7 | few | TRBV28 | CASSFPYEQYF
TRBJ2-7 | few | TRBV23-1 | CASSQRREGSYEQYF
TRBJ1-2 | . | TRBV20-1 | CSAEGAGEYYGYTF
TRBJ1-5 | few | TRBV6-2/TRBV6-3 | CASSPMEQAGNQPQHF
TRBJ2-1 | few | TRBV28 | CASSFSSSGVYNEQFF
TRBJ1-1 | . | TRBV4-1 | CASKTGQGMDTEAFF